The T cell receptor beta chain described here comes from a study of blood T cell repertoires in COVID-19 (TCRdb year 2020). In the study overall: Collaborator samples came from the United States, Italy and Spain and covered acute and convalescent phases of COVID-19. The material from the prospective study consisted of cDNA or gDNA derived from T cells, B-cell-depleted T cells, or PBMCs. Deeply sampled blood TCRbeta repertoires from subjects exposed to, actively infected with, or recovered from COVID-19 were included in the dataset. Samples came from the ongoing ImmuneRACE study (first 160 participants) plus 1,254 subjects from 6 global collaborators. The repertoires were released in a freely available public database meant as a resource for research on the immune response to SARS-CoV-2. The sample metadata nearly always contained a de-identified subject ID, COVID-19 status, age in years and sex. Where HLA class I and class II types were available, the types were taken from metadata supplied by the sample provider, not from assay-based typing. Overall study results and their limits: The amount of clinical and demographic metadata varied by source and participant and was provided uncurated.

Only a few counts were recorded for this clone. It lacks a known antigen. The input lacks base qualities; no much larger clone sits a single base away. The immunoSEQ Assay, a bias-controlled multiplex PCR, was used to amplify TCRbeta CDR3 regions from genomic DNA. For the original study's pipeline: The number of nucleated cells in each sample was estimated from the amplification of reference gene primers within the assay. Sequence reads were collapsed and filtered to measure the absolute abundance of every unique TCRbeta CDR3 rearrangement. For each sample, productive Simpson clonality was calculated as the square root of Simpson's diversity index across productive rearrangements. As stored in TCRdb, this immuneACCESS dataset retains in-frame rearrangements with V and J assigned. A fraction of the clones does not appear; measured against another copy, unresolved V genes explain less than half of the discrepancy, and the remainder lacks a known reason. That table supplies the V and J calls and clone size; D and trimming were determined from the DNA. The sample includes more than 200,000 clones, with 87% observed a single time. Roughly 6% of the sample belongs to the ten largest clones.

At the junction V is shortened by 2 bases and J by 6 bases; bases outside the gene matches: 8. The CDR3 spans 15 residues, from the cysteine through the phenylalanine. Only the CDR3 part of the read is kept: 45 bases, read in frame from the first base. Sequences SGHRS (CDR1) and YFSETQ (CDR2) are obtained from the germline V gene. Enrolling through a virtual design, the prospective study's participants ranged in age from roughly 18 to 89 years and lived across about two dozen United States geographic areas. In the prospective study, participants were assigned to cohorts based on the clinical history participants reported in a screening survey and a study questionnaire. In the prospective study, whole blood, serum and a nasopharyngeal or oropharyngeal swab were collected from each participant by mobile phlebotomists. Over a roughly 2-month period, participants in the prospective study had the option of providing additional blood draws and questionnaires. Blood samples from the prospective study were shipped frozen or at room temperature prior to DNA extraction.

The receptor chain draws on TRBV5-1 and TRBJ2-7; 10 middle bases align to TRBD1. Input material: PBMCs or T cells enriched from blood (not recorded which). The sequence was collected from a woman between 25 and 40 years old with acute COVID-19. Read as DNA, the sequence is TGCGCCAGCAGCTTTCCGGGACAGGGGTTTTCCGAGCAGTACTTC. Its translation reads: CASSFPGQGFSEQYF.